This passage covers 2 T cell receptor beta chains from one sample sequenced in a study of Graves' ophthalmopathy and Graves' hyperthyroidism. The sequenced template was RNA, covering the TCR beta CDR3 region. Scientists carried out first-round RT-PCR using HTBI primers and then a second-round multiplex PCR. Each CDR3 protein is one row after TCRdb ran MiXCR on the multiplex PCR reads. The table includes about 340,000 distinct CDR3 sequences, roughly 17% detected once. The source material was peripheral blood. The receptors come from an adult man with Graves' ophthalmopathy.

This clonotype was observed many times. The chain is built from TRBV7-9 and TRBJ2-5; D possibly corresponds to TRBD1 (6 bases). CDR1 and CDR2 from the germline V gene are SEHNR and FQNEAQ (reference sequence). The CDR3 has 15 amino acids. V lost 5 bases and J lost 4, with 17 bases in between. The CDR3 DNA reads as TGTGCCAGCAGCCCCCGAAAGACAGGCTTAGAGACCCAGTACTTC. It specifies CASSPRKTGLETQYF.

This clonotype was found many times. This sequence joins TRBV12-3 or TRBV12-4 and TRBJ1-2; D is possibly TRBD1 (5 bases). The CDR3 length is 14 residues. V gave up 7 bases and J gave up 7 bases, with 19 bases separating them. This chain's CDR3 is CASTQVVLLGGYTF. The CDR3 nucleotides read TGTGCCAGCACACAGGTCGTATTATTGGGTGGCTACACCTTC.